This T cell receptor (beta chain) is from a study of blood T cell repertoires in COVID-19. Measured with immunoSEQ multiplex PCR; TCRdb has only the in-frame clones, and not every one. Of 110,000 to 150,000 clones in the sample, roughly 80% were seen once. Per germline, CDR1 LGHNA and CDR2 YSLEER. The CDR3 is 17 amino acids. V gave up 0 bases and J gave up 0 bases; unmatched junction bases: 7. Sequences were obtained from PBMCs or T cells enriched from blood (not recorded which). The source of this sequence is a woman aged 18-30 years who had been exposed to COVID-19. The V call is TRBV4-3, the J call TRBJ2-7; TRBD2 agrees at 8 bases. The CDR3 loop is CASSQEWERGSSYEQYF. Written as DNA, the CDR3 is TGCGCCAGCAGCCAAGAGTGGGAGCGGGGGAGCTCCTACGAGCAGTACTTC.